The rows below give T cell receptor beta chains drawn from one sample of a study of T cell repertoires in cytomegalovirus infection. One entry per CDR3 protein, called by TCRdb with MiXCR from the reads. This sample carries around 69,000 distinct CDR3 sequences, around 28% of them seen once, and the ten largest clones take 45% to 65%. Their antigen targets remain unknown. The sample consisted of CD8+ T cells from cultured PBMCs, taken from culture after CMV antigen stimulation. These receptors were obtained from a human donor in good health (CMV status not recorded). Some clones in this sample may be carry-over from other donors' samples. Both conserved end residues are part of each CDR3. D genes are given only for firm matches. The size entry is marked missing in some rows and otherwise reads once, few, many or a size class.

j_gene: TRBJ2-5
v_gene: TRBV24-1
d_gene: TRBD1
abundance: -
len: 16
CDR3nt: TGTGCCACCAGTGACTCCGGGGACAGACGCCAAGAGACCCAGTACTTC
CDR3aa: CATSDSGDRRQETQYF

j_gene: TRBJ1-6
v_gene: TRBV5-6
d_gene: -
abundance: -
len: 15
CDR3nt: TGTGCCAGCAGCTTGCCAGATTCCTATAATTCACCCCTCCACTTT
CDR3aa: CASSLPDSYNSPLHF

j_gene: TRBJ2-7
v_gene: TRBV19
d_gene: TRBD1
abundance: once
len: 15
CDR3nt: TGTGCCAGTAGTCCCGGACAGGGAATGAACTACGAGCAGTACTTC
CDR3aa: CASSPGQGMNYEQYF

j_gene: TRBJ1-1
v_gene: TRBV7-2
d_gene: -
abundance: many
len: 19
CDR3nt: TGTGCCAGCAGCTTATTATTATTGGGGACGATTGGTCGGGACACTGAAGCTTTCTTT
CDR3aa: CASSLLLLGTIGRDTEAFF

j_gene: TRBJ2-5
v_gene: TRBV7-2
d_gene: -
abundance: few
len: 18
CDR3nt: TGTGCCAGCAGCTTTCCCTCATCCATGGGGGAATCCCAAGAGACCCAGTACTTC
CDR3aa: CASSFPSSMGESQETQYF

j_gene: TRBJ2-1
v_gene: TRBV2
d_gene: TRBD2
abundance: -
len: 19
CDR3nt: TGTGCCAGCAGTGATTTCTCAGCGGGAGGGCCCCTAAGTGTGAGTGAGCAGTTCTTC
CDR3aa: CASSDFSAGGPLSVSEQFF

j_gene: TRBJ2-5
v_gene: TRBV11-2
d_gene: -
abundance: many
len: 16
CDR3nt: TGTGCCAGCAGCGAACCCCCCGTCGGGGCGCAAGAGACCCAGTACTTC
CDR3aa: CASSEPPVGAQETQYF

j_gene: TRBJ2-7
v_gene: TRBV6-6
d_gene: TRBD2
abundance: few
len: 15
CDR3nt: TGTGCCAGCAGCCCCCAGCGGGAGAGCCCCTACGAGCAGTACTTC
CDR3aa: CASSPQRESPYEQYF

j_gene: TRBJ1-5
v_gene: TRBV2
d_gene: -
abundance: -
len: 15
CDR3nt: TGTGCCAGCAGTGGTCGACGTGGGGACAATCAGCCCCAGCATTTT
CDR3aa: CASSGRRGDNQPQHF

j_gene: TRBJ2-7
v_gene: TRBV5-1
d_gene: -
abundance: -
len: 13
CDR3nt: TGCGCCAGCAGCTTGCCAGGGTCCGACGAGCAGTACTTC
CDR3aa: CASSLPGSDEQYF

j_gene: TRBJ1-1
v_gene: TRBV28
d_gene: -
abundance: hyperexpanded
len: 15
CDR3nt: TGTGCCAGCAGTTTACCGGAAGGAACGGACACTGAAGCTTTCTTT
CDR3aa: CASSLPEGTDTEAFF

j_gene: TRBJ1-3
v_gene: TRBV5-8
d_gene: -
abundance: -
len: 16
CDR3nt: TGTGCCAGCAGCTTGGGAATTCTAGACTCTGGAAACACCATATATTTT
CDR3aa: CASSLGILDSGNTIYF

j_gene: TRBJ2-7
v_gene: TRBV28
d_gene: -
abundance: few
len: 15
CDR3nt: TGTGCCAGCAGTTTTAGGCTCGCCGGAGCCTACGAGCAGTACTTC
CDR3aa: CASSFRLAGAYEQYF

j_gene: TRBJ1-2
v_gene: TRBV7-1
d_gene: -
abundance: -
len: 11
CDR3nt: TGTGCCAGCAGCCCAACACCTGGCTACACCTTC
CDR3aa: CASSPTPGYTF

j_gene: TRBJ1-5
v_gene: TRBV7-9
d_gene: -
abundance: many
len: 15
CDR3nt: TGTGCCAGCAGCTTAACGGGGGCCGGGAAGGACCCCCAGCATTTT
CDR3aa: CASSLTGAGKDPQHF

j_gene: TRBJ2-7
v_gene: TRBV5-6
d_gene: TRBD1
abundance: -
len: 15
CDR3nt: TGTGCCAGCAGCTTGAGGACAGGGGGCTGGGACGAGCAGTACTTC
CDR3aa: CASSLRTGGWDEQYF

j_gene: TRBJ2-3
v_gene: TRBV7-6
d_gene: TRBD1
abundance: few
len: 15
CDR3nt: TGTGCCAGCAGCCCTCGACAGGGGGGCACAGATACGCAGTATTTT
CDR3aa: CASSPRQGGTDTQYF

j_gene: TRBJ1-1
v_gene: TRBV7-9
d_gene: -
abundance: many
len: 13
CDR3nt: TGTGCCAGCAGCTTAAAGGGGGGCACTGAAGCTTTCTTT
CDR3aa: CASSLKGGTEAFF

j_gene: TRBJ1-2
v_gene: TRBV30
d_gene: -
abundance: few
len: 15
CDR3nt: TGTGCCTGGAGTGTAGCAGGGTTGGCTAACTATGGCTACACCTTC
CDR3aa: CAWSVAGLANYGYTF

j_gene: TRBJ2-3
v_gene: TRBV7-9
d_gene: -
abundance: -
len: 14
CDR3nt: TGTGCCAGCAGCTTAGAAGCGGTCACAGATACGCAGTATTTT
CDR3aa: CASSLEAVTDTQYF

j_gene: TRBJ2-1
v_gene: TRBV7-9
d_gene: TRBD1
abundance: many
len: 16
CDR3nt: TGTGCCAGCAGCTCAGGGACAGGCTTAGGGTACAATGAGCAGTTCTTC
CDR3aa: CASSSGTGLGYNEQFF

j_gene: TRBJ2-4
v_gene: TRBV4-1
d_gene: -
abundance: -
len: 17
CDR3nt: TGCGCCAGCAGCCAAGATTGGGCCCGCGGGGCCAAAAACATTCAGTACTTC
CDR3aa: CASSQDWARGAKNIQYF

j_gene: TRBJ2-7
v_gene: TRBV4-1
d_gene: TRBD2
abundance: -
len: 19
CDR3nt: TGCGCCAGCAGCCAAGATCGGGTCTATAGCGGGGGGGCTTTATACGAGCAGTACTTC
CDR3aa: CASSQDRVYSGGALYEQYF

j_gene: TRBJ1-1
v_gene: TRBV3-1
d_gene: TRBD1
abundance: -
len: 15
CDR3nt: TGTGCCAGCAGTCCTATAACAGGGGCCCACACTGAAGCTTTCTTT
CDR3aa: CASSPITGAHTEAFF

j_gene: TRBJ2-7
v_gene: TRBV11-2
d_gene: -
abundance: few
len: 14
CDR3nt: TGTGCCAGCAGCCAAGGACCAGGGGTCCGCGAGCAGTACTTC
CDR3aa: CASSQGPGVREQYF

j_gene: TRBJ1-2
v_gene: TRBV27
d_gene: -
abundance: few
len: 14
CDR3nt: TGTGCCAGCAGTTTATCGATAAGCGACCGGCGCTACACCTTC
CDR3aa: CASSLSISDRRYTF

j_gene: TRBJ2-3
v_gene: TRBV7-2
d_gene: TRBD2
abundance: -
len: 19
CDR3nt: TGTGCCAGCAGCTTAGGGGGACTAGCGGGGGGCTATGGGACAGATACGCAGTATTTT
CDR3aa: CASSLGGLAGGYGTDTQYF

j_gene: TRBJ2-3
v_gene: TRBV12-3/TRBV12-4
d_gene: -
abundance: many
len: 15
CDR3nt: TGTGCCAGCAGTTTCACGGGGGGCCCCACAGATACGCAGTATTTT
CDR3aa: CASSFTGGPTDTQYF

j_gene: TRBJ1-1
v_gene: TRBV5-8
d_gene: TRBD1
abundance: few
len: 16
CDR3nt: TGTGCCAGCAGCTTGGAGGCAGGGGGCATGAACACTGAAGCTTTCTTT
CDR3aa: CASSLEAGGMNTEAFF

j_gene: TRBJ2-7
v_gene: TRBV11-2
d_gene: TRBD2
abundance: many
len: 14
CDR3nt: TGTGCCAGCAGCCGTTTAGCGGGATCCTACGAGCAGTACTTC
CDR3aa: CASSRLAGSYEQYF

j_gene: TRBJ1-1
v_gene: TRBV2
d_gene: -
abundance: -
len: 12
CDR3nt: TGTGCCAGCACGCTTTATGACACTGAAGCTTTCTTT
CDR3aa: CASTLYDTEAFF

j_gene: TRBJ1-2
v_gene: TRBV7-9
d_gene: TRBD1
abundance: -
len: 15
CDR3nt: TGTGCCAGCAGCTTAGAGGTTGGGACAGGGTATGGCTACACCTTC
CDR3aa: CASSLEVGTGYGYTF

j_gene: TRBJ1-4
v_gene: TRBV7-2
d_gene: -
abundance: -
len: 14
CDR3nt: TGTGCCAGCAGCGGGGGGGGGGGCTCTGAAAAACTGTTTTTT
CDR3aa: CASSGGGGSEKLFF

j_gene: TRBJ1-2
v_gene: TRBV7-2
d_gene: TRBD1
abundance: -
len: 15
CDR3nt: TGTGCCAGCAGCTTACTAGGGGGGACAGGCTATGGCTACACCTTC
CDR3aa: CASSLLGGTGYGYTF

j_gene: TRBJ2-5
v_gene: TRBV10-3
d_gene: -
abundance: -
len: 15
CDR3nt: TGTGCCATCAGAAAATCGGGACAATCCCAAGAGACCCAGTACTTC
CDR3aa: CAIRKSGQSQETQYF

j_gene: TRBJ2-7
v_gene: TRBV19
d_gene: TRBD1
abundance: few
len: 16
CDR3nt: TGTGCCAGTAGTAGCGGACAGGGCTTCGTTACCTACGAGCAGTACTTC
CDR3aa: CASSSGQGFVTYEQYF

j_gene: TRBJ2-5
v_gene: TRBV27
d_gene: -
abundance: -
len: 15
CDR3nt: TGTGCCAGCAGTTTCGATAGACAACGAAAAGAGACCCAGTACTTC
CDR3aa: CASSFDRQRKETQYF

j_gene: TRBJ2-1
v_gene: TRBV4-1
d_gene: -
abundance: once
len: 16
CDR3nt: TGCGCCAGCAGCCAAGAGCTGTGGGCCACCGTCCATGAGCAGTTCTTC
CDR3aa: CASSQELWATVHEQFF

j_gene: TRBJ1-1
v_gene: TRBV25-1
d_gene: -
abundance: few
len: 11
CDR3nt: TGTGCCAGCAGTGTTTACACTGAAGCTTTCTTT
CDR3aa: CASSVYTEAFF

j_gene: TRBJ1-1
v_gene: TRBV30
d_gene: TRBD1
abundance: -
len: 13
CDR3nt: TGTGCCTGGAGCCTCGACAGGGACACTGAAGCTTTCTTT
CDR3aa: CAWSLDRDTEAFF

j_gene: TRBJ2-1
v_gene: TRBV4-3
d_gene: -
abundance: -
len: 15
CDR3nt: TGCGCCAGCAGCCAAGATGGGGGCTACTACAATGAGCAGTTCTTC
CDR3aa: CASSQDGGYYNEQFF

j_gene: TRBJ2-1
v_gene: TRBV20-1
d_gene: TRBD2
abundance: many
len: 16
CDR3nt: TGCAGTGCTAGTACTAGCGGGAGGGGATTTTACAATGAGCAGTTCTTC
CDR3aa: CSASTSGRGFYNEQFF

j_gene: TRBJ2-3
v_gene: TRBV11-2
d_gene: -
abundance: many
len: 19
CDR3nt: TGTGCCAGCAGCTTTCCGCGAGGGGTGGACCCCAATCCCGCAGATACGCAGTATTTT
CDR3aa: CASSFPRGVDPNPADTQYF

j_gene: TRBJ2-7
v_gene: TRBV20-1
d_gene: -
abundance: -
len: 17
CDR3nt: TGCAGTGCTAGAGCCGTACCGGGACTTCATAGCTCCTACGAGCAGTACTTC
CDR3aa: CSARAVPGLHSSYEQYF

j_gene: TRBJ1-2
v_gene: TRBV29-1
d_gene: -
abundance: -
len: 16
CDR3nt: TGCAGCGTTGACCCTTTTCCGGACAGTACTACCTATGGCTACACCTTC
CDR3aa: CSVDPFPDSTTYGYTF

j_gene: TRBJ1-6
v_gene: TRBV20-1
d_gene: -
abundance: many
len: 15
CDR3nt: TGCAGTGCTAGCCGGGGGAACTCCTATAATTCACCCCTCCACTTT
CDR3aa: CSASRGNSYNSPLHF

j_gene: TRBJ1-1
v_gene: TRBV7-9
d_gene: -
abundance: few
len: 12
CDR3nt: TGTGCCAGCAGCACGGGGTACACTGAAGCTTTCTTT
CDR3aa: CASSTGYTEAFF

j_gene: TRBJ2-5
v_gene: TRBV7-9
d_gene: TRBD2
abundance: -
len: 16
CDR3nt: TGTGCCAGCAGCTTAGAGTTTGGGGAGGGCCTCGAGACCCAGTACTTC
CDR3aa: CASSLEFGEGLETQYF

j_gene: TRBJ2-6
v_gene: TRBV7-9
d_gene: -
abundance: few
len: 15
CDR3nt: TGTGCCAGCAGCTCTACAGGGTCTGGGGCCAACGTCCTGACTTTC
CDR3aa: CASSSTGSGANVLTF